These 9 T cell receptor beta chains originate from one sample sequenced in a study of T cell responses to AZD1222 COVID-19 vaccine (dated by TCRdb to 2020 to 2022). Library preparation employed the immunoSEQ multiplex PCR assay. TCRdb obtained this table from immuneACCESS and retained in-frame rearrangements with V and J assigned. These tables miss some clones; where compared with another copy, unresolved V genes account for less than half of the shortfall, and the remainder is unexplained. Here the sample has 100,000 to 150,000 clones; roughly 92% occur a single time. Approximately 1.2% of the sample is in the top ten clones. The label giving this sample's time point can be read as: about 28 days (+/-7) after the second vaccine dose. The material was peripheral blood, obtained 28 days after the second AZD1222 dose. All receptors derive from an adult who received the AZD1222 COVID-19 vaccine.

This rearrangement joins TRBV5-8 to TRBJ1-2, with TRBD1 as a possible D gene (5 bases). CDR1 and CDR2 from the germline V gene are SGHTS and YDEGEE. There are 13 residues in the CDR3. Trimming stripped 0 bases from V and 8 bases from J, with 11 bases between. The CDR3 region is CASSLGRGEGYTF. Here the CDR3 DNA reads TGTGCCAGCAGCTTGGGACGGGGCGAAGGCTACACCTTC.

The V gene is TRBV4-2, the J gene TRBJ1-1; D is ambiguous. This CDR3 is 14 amino acids long. Trimming removed 1 base from V and 0 bases from J, with 6 bases in between. Looked up from germline, CDR1 is LGHNA and CDR2 is YNFKEQ. This CDR3 reads CASSQGHMNTEAFF. The CDR3 DNA follows: TGTGCCAGCAGCCAAGGACACATGAACACTGAAGCTTTCTTT.

The rearrangement uses TRBV7-9 and TRBJ2-5; D assignment may be TRBD1 or TRBD2 (6 bases each). The CDR3 contains 14 residues. Trimming pared 5 bases from V and 5 bases from J, leaving 15 bases between. CDR1 is SEHNR and CDR2 is FQNEAQ in the germline V gene (reference sequence). CDR3 DNA: TGTGCCAGCAGCCCCTTTTGGAGGGGGGAGACCCAGTACTTC. Protein: CASSPFWRGETQYF.

The chain recombines TRBV5-1 with TRBJ2-1; D possibly matches TRBD1 or TRBD2 (6 bases each). Trimming pared 0 bases from V and 5 bases from J, leaving 12 bases between. The CDR3 covers 15 residues. CDR1 and CDR2 (germline): SGHRS, YFSETQ. This CDR3 is CASSLDTGANNEQFF. The CDR3 DNA reads TGCGCCAGCAGCTTGGACACGGGGGCTAACAATGAGCAGTTCTTC.

The V call is TRBV18, the J call TRBJ1-2, with D uncertain. This CDR3 spans 13 amino acids. V gave up 3 bases and J gave up 7 bases, with 12 bases separating them. Per the germline V gene, CDR1 is KGHSH and CDR2 is LQKENI. The chain's CDR3 is CASSPFTEGGYTF. The CDR3 bases are TGTGCCAGCTCACCTTTCACGGAGGGTGGCTACACCTTC.

This clone appeared a single time. CDR3 nucleotides: TGCGCCAGCAGACAAAGCACAGGGGGCAAGGGAACCGGGGAGCTGTTTTTT. Translating it yields CASRQSTGGKGTGELFF. The chain recombines TRBV5-1 with TRBJ2-2; TRBD1 aligns across 9 bases. V shed 5 bases and J 5 bases; nucleotides not matched to a gene: 13. The CDR3 is made up of 17 amino acids. Germline CDR1 SGHRS, CDR2 YFSETQ.

The genes are TRBV7-9 and TRBJ1-2; TRBD1 aligns across 8 bases. CDR1 SEHNR and CDR2 FQNEAQ come from the germline V gene (reference sequence). The CDR3 runs 14 residues. The V segment lost 5 bases and the J segment 8 bases; nucleotides outside the gene matches: 10. The CDR3 region has the DNA TGTGCCAGCAGCCGCCCAGGGGGCGAGGAAGGCTACACCTTC. Translating it yields CASSRPGGEEGYTF.

The chain recombines TRBV11-3 with TRBJ2-1; D is possibly TRBD2 (7 bases). V lost 0 bases and J lost 4, with 10 bases in between. CDR1 and CDR2 from the germline V gene are SGHNT and YENEEA. The CDR3 has 15 amino acids. CDR3 in amino acids: CASSLERGAYNEQFF. CDR3 sequence (DNA): TGTGCCAGCAGCTTAGAACGGGGGGCATACAATGAGCAGTTCTTC.

The rearrangement links TRBV30 to TRBJ1-2; TRBD1 matches 7 bases. The V gene end was trimmed by 3 bases and the J gene end by 7 bases; junction bases not matched to a gene: 5. The germline gives CDR1 GTSNPN, CDR2 SVGIG (reference sequence). The CDR3 totals 12 residues. The CDR3 loop reads CAWSRQGFGYTF. CDR3 sequence (DNA): TGTGCCTGGAGCCGACAGGGTTTTGGCTACACCTTC.